The clone carrying this T cell receptor (beta chain) was seen a handful of times. Its antigen is as yet unknown. Other DNA sequences in this specimen translate into the identical CDR3. This sample was taken from a study of cytomegalovirus exposure and HLA in healthy donors. Study-level points and caveats: Analysis was performed later, and it showed HLA-associated TCR beta chains to be more clonally expanded than equally common others. It was taken for granted in presence/absence analyses that sequencing depth across donors was roughly uniform. Accurate prediction of HLA-A and HLA-B alleles (for most subjects) was reportedly achieved from TCR beta sequences.

This CDR3 has 14 residues. Germline V gene data show CDR1 as MNHEY and CDR2 as SVGAGI. The germline V and J ends were trimmed by 0 bases and 0 bases, with 5 bases remaining between them. This cohort consisted of healthy bone marrow donors. The primer mix had 60 Vbeta and 13 Jbeta primers. Repertoires were generated with immunoSEQ multiplex PCR, while TCRdb's copy carries only in-frame clones and drops some. The data hold roughly 190,000 clones, with 9.5% to 15% observed a single time. The V call is TRBV6-5, the J call TRBJ1-1; the D gene is possibly TRBD1 (5 bases). Sequencing was done on a sample of PBMCs. The receptor was isolated from a man between 50 and 59 years old in good health and CMV-seropositive. As DNA, the CDR3 is TGTGCCAGCAGTTACTCGACAGTGAACACTGAAGCTTTCTTT. Translation gives CASSYSTVNTEAFF.